One T cell receptor beta chain is described in this entry. The target antigen is unknown. This sample was taken from a study of cytomegalovirus exposure and HLA in healthy donors. The PCR used 60 Vbeta and 13 Jbeta primers. Repertoires were generated with immunoSEQ multiplex PCR, while TCRdb's copy carries only in-frame clones and drops some. The sample lists some 100,000 clones, 76% seen once, with under 4.5% in the top ten. The germline CDR1 and CDR2 sequences are SEHNR and FQNEAQ (reference sequence). V dropped 4 bases and J dropped 3; count of bases not matched to a gene: 4. CDR3 length equals 15 residues. Study results and limitations: Sequencing depth across donors, presence/absence analyses assumed, was roughly uniform. Later work found most CMV-associated TCR beta chains apparently HLA-restricted. Rarity marked most TCR sequences, yet some public TCRs occurred in many donors.

This TCR derives from a woman aged 45-59 years in good health and CMV-seropositive. The sequencing input was PBMCs. V is TRBV7-9 and J is TRBJ2-7, with 12 nucleotides matching TRBD2. Here the CDR3 reads CASSSLTSGSYEQYF. Written as DNA, the CDR3 is TGTGCCAGCAGCTCCCTGACTAGCGGGAGCTACGAGCAGTACTTC.